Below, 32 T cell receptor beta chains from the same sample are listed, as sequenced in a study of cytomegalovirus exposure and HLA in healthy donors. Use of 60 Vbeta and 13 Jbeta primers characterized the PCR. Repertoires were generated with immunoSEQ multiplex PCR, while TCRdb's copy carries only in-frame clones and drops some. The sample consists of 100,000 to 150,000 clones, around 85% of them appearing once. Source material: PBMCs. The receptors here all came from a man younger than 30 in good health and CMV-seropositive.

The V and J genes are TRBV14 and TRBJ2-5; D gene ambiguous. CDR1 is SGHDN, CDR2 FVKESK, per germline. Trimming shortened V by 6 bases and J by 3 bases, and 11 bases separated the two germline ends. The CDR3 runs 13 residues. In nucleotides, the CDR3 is TGTGCCAGCAGTCCTCTAGTAGAAGAGACCCAGTACTTC. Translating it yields CASSPLVEETQYF.

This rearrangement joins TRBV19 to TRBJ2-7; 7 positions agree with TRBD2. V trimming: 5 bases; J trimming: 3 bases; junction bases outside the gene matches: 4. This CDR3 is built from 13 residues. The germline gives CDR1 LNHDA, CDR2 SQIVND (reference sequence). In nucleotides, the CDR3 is TGTGCCAGTAGTCCGGGGGAGGGCTACGAGCAGTACTTC. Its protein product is CASSPGEGYEQYF.

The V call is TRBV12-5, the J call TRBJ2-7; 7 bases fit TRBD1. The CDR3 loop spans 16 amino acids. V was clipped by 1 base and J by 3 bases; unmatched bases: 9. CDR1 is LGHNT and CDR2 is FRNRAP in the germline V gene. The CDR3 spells CASGLGTRDSYYEQYF. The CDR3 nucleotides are TGTGCTAGTGGTTTGGGCACCCGGGACAGCTACTACGAGCAGTACTTC.

The CDR3 sequence is CATLWGQPGTQYF. The DNA for the CDR3 is TGTGCCACCCTTTGGGGGCAGCCAGGGACCCAGTACTTC. This chain connects TRBV30 to TRBJ2-5, with a weak D call TRBD1 (6 bases). Germline CDR1 reads GTSNPN; CDR2 reads SVGIG (reference sequence). This CDR3 is 13 amino acids long. V dropped 8 bases and J dropped 7 bases, with 20 bases sitting between them.

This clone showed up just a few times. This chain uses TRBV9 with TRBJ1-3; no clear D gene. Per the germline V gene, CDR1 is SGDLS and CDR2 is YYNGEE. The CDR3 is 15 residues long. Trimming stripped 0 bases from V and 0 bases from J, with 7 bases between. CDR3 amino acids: CASSVESGSGNTIYF. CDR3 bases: TGTGCCAGCAGCGTAGAGTCGGGCTCTGGAAACACCATATATTTT.

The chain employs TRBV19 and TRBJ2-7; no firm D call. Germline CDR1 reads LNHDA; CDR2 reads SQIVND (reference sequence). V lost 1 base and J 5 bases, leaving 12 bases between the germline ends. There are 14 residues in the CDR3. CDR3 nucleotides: TGTGCCAGTAGTATAGTATCAGGTTCCGACGAGCAGTACTTC. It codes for CASSIVSGSDEQYF.

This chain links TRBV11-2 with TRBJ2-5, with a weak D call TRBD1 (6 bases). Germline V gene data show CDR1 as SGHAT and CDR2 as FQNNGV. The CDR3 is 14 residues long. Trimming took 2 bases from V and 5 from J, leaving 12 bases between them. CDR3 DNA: TGTGCCAGCAGCTTATCGGGTAGGGGGGAGACCCAGTACTTC. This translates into CASSLSGRGETQYF.

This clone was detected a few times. The CDR3 coding sequence is TGTGCCAGCAGCTTATTCCCGGGACAGGGGTCGGCCAAAAACATTCAGTACTTC. Amino acids: CASSLFPGQGSAKNIQYF. The chain uses TRBV7-2 and TRBJ2-4; 10 bases are shared with TRBD1. The CDR3 is made up of 18 amino acids. Germline V gene lookup returns CDR1 SGHTA and CDR2 FQGNSA. The ends lost 2 bases at V and 1 base at J; junction bases unmatched: 8.

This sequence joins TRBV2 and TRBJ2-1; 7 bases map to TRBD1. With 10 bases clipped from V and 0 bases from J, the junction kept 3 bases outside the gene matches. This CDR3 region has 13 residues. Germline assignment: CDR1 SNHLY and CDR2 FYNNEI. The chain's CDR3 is CATGQDSYNEQFF. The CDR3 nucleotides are TGTGCCACCGGACAGGACTCCTACAATGAGCAGTTCTTC.

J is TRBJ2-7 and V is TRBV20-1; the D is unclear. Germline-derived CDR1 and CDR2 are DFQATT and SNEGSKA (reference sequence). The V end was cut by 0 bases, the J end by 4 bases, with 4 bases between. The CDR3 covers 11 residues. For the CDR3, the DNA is TGCAGTGCTAGAGACGGGTACGAGCAGTACTTC. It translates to CSARDGYEQYF.

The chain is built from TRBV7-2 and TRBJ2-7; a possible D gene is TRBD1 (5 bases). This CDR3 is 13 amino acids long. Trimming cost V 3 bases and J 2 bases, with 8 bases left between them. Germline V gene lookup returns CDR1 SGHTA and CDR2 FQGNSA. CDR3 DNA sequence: TGTGCCAGCAGCTTTCAGGGCACCTACGAGCAGTACTTC. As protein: CASSFQGTYEQYF.

The CDR3 spells CASRNGQNWHSPLHF. The CDR3 coding sequence is TGTGCCAGCAGAAACGGACAGAACTGGCACTCACCCCTCCACTTT. The rearrangement links TRBV6-5 to TRBJ1-6; a weak D match, TRBD1 (6 bases). CDR1 MNHEY and CDR2 SVGAGI come from the germline V gene. Trimming removed 6 bases at V and 10 bases at J, with 19 bases between. The CDR3 contains 15 residues.

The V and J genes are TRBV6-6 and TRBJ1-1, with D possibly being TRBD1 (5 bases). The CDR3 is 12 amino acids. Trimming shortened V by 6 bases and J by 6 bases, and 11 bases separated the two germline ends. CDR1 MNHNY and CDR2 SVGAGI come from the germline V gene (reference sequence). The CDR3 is CASRQTVPEAFF. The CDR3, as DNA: TGTGCCAGCAGGCAGACAGTCCCTGAAGCTTTCTTT.

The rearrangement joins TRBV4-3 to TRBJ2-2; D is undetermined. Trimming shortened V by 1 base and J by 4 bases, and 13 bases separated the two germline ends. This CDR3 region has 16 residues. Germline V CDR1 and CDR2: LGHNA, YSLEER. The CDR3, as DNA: TGCGCCAGCAGCCAAGGATCCGTCGACACCACCGGGGAGCTGTTTTTT. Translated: CASSQGSVDTTGELFF.

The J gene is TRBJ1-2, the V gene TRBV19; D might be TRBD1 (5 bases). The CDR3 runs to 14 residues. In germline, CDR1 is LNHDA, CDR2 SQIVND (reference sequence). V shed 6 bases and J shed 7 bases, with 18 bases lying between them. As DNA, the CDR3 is TGTGCCAGTAGAATAACACTGGGGCCAGGTGGCTACACCTTC. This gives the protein CASRITLGPGGYTF.

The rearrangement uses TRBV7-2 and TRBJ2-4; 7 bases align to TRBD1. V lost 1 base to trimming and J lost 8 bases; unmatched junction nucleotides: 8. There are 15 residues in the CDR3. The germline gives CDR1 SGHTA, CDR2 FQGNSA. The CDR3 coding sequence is TGTGCCAGCAGCTTAGGCCCGGGACAGCTATACATTCAGTACTTC. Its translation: CASSLGPGQLYIQYF.

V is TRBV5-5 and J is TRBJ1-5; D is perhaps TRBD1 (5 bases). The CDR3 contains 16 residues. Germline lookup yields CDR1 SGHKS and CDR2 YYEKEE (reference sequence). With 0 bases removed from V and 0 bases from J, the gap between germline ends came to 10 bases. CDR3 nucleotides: TGTGCCAGCAGCTTGGTCGGGGGAGATAGCAATCAGCCCCAGCATTTT. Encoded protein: CASSLVGGDSNQPQHF.

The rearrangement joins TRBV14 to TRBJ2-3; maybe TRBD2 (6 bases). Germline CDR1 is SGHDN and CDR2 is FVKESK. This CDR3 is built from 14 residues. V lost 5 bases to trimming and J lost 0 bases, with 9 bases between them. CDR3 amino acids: CASSFGGSTDTQYF. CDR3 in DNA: TGTGCCAGCAGCTTTGGGGGGAGCACAGATACGCAGTATTTT.

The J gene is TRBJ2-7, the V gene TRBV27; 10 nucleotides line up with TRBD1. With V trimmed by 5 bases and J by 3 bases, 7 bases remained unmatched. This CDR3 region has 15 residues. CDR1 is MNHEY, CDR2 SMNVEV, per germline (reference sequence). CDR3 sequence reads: CASSLPGQGLYEQYF. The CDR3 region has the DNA TGTGCCAGCAGTCTACCGGGACAGGGGCTCTACGAGCAGTACTTC.

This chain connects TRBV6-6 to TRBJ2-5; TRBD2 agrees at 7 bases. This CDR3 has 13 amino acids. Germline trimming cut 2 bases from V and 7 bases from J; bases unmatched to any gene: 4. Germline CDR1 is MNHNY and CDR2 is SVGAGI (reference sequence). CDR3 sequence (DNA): TGTGCCAGCAGTTACGTTGGGGGGGGGACCCAGTACTTC. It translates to CASSYVGGGTQYF.

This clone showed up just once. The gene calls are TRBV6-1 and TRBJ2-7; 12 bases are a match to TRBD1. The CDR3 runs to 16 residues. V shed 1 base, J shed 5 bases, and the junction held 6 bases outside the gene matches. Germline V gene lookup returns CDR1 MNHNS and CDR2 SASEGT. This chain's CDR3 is CASSEGSGTGGHEQYF. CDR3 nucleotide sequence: TGTGCCAGCAGTGAAGGATCCGGGACAGGGGGCCACGAGCAGTACTTC.

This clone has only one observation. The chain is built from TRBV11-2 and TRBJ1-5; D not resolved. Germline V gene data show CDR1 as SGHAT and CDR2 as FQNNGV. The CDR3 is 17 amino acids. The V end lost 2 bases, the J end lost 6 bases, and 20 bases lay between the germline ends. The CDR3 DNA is TGTGCCAGCAGCTTATTATGTTTCCGTAGGGAGGGTCAGCCCCAGCATTTT. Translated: CASSLLCFRREGQPQHF.

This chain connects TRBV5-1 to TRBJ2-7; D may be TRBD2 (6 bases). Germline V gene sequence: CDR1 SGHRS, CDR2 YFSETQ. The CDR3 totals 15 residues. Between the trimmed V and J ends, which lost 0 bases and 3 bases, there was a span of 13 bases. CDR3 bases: TGCGCCAGCAGCTTGGGGCCTAGCGCGGTCTACGAGCAGTACTTC. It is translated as CASSLGPSAVYEQYF.

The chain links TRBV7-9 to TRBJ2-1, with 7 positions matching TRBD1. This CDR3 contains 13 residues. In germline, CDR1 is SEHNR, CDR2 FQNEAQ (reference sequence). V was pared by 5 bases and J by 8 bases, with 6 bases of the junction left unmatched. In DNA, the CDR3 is TGTGCCAGCAGCGGGGGACAGAGCGATGAGCAGTTCTTC. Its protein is CASSGGQSDEQFF.

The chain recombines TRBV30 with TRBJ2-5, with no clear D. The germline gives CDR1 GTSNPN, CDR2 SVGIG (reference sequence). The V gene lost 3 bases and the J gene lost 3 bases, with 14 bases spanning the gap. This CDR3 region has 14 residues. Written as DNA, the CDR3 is TGTGCCTGGAGCGACCCCCGGGTGAAAGAGACCCAGTACTTC. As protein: CAWSDPRVKETQYF. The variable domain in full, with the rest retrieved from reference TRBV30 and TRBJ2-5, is SQTIHQWPATLVQPVGSPLSLECTVEGTSNPNLYWYRQAAGRGLQLLFYSVGIGQISSEVPQNLSASRPQDRQFILSSKKLLLSDSGFYLCAWSDPRVKETQYFGPGTRLLVL.

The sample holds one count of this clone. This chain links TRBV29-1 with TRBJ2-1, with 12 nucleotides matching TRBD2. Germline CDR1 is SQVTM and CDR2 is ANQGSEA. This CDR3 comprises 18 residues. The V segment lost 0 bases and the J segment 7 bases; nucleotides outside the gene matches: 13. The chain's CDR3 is CSVEDLASGRAVGNEQFF. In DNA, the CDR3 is TGCAGCGTTGAAGATCTGGCTAGCGGGAGGGCTGTCGGGAATGAGCAGTTCTTC.

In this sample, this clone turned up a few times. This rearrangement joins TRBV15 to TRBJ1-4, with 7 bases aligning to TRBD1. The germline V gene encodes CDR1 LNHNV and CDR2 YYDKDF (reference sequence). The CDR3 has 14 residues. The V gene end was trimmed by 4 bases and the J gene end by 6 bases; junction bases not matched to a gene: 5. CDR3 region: CATSKDRSDEKLFF. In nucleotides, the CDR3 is TGTGCCACCAGCAAGGACAGGTCGGATGAAAAACTGTTTTTT.

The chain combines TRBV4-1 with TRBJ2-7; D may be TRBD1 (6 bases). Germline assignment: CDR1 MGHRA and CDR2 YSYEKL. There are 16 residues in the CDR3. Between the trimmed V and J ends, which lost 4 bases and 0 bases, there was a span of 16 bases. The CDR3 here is CASSPSLGAPSYEQYF. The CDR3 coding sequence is TGCGCCAGCAGCCCCTCATTGGGGGCTCCCTCCTACGAGCAGTACTTC.

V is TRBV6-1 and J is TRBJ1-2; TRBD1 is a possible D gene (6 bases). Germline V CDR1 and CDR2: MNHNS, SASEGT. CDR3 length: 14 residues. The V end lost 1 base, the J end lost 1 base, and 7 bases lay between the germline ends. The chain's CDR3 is CASSEGQVNYGYTF. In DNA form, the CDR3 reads TGTGCCAGCAGTGAAGGACAGGTTAACTATGGCTACACCTTC.

The CDR3 nucleotides read TGTGCCAGCAGCTACTCCACAGATACGCAGTATTTT. Protein: CASSYSTDTQYF. V is TRBV5-5 and J is TRBJ2-3; D not resolved. Per the germline V gene, CDR1 is SGHKS and CDR2 is YYEKEE (reference sequence). V was shortened by 3 bases and J by 2 bases, with 4 bases between the two germline ends. The CDR3 has 12 residues.

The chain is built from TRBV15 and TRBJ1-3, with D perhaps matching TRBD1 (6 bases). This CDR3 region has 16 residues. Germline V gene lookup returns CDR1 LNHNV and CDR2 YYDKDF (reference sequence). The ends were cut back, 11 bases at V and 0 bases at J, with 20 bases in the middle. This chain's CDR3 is CAAGDFERSSGNTIYF. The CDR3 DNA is TGTGCCGCAGGGGATTTTGAGCGGAGCTCTGGAAACACCATATATTTT.

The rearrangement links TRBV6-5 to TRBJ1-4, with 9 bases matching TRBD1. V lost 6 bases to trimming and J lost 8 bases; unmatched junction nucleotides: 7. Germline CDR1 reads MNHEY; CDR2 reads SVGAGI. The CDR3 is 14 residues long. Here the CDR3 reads CASRGGQGYEKLFF. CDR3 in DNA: TGTGCCAGCAGAGGGGGACAGGGTTACGAAAAACTGTTTTTT.